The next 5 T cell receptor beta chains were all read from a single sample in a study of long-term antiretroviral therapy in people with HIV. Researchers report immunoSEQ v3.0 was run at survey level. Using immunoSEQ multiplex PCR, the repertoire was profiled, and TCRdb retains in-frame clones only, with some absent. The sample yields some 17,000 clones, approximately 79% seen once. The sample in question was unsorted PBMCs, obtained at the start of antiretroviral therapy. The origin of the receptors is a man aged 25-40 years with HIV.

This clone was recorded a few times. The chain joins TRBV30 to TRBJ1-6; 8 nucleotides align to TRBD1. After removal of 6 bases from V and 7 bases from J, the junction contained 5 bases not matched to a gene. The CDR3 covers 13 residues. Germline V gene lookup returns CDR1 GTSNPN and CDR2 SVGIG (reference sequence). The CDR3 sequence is CACSTGGNSPLHF. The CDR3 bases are TGTGCCTGTAGTACAGGGGGAAATTCACCCCTCCACTTT. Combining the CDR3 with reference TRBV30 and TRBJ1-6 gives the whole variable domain SQTIHQWPATLVQPVGSPLSLECTVEGTSNPNLYWYRQAAGRGLQLLFYSVGIGQISSEVPQNLSASRPQDRQFILSSKKLLLSDSGFYLCACSTGGNSPLHFGNGTRLTVT.

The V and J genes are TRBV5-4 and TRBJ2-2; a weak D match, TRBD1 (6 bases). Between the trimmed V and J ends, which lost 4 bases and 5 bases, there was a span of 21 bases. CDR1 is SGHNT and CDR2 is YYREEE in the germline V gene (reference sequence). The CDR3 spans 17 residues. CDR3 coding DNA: TGTGCCAGCAGCGCGGCGGCTGACAGGTGGAGGACCGGGGAGCTGTTTTTT. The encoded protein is CASSAAADRWRTGELFF.

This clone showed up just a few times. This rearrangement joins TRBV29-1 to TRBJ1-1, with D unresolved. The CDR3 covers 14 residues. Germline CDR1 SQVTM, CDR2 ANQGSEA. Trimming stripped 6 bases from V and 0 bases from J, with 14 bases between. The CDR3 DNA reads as TGCAGCGTCGAACTAGACGGGCTGAACACTGAAGCTTTCTTT. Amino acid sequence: CSVELDGLNTEAFF.

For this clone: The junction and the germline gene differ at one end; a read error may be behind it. The CDR3 region is CAGSLQGSDEQFF. CDR3 DNA: TGCGCCGGCAGCTTACAGGGGAGCGATGAGCAGTTCTTC. This chain links TRBV5-1 with TRBJ2-1, with 7 bases identical to TRBD1. CDR3 size: 13 residues. CDR1 is SGHRS, CDR2 YFSETQ, per germline.

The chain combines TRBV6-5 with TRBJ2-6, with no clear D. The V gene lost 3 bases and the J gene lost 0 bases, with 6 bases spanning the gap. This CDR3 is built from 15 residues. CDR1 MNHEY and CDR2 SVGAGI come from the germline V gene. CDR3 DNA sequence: TGTGCCAGCAGTTATGTCGTCTCTGGGGCCAACGTCCTGACTTTC. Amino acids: CASSYVVSGANVLTF.